One and the same sample provided the 21 T cell receptor beta chains below, sequenced in a study of T cell responses to AZD1222 COVID-19 vaccine. The assay was immunoSEQ multiplex PCR, and TCRdb's table has in-frame clones only and misses some. Of some 280,000 clones listed, 90% to 95% are singletons. Material: peripheral blood, obtained 28 days after the second AZD1222 dose. These receptors all come from an adult who received the AZD1222 COVID-19 vaccine.

V gene TRBV4-1 combines with J gene TRBJ2-2, with TRBD2 matching 7 bases. Germline V gene data show CDR1 as MGHRA and CDR2 as YSYEKL. V lost 1 base, J lost 4 bases, and 3 bases stayed unmatched. CDR3 size: 15 residues. CDR3: CASSQGGLPTGELFF. The CDR3 region has the DNA TGCGCCAGCAGCCAAGGGGGACTACCCACCGGGGAGCTGTTTTTT.

The chain couples TRBV11-2 to TRBJ1-6, with 7 bases identical to TRBD1. This CDR3 is 16 amino acids long. CDR1 is SGHAT, CDR2 FQNNGV, per germline. With V trimmed by 2 bases and J by 2 bases, 3 bases remained unmatched. CDR3 nucleotide sequence: TGTGCCAGCAGCTTAAGGGGGCTACCCTATAATTCACCCCTCCACTTT. Protein: CASSLRGLPYNSPLHF.

V is TRBV10-1 and J is TRBJ1-6; D gene unclear. The CDR3 runs to 13 residues. V was trimmed by 6 bases and J by 8 bases, leaving 11 bases between them. Germline values: CDR1 WNHNN, CDR2 SYGVQD (reference sequence). CDR3 sequence: CASSQRTDSPLHF. The CDR3 DNA sequence: TGCGCCAGCAGCCAGAGGACGGATTCACCCCTCCACTTT.

The chain links TRBV6-5 to TRBJ1-1; 7 bases map to TRBD1. The V gene end was trimmed by 8 bases and the J gene end by 5 bases; junction bases not matched to a gene: 11. This CDR3 region has 14 residues. Germline V gene sequence: CDR1 MNHEY, CDR2 SVGAGI. The chain's CDR3 is CASYIRGPGTEAFF. As DNA, the CDR3 is TGTGCCAGCTATATTAGGGGGCCGGGGACTGAAGCTTTCTTT.

V and J are TRBV2 and TRBJ1-4; D possibly corresponds to TRBD1 (6 bases). Germline CDR1 reads SNHLY; CDR2 reads FYNNEI. This CDR3 has 15 residues. V was shortened by 2 bases and J by 6 bases, with 13 bases between the two germline ends. CDR3: CASSELQGSYEKLFF. In nucleotides, the CDR3 is TGTGCCAGCAGTGAATTGCAGGGGAGCTATGAAAAACTGTTTTTT.

The gene calls are TRBV7-2 and TRBJ1-1, with TRBD1 matching over 8 bases. The CDR3 length is 14 residues. Germline values: CDR1 SGHTA, CDR2 FQGNSA. J was trimmed by 2 bases and V by 3 bases; bases with no gene match: 2. CDR3 sequence: CASSFQGANTEAFF. In DNA, the CDR3 is TGTGCCAGCAGCTTTCAGGGGGCAAACACTGAAGCTTTCTTT.

The CDR3 DNA is TGTGCCAGTAGTATCAGTGTAGCCTATGGCTACACCTTC. Protein product: CASSISVAYGYTF. The chain combines TRBV19 with TRBJ1-2; D is uncertain. Trimming cost V 3 bases and J 4 bases, with 9 bases left between them. The CDR3 has 13 amino acids. Germline lookup yields CDR1 LNHDA and CDR2 SQIVND (reference sequence).

The V call is TRBV10-1, the J call TRBJ2-3, with 11 positions matching TRBD1. Trimming at V came to 6 bases and at J to 6 bases, leaving 5 bases not matched to a gene. Germline CDR1 is WNHNN and CDR2 is SYGVQD (reference sequence). This CDR3 region has 14 residues. The CDR3 DNA reads TGCGCCAGCAGATCCGGACAGGGGGCGGATACGCAGTATTTT. Translating gives CASRSGQGADTQYF.

The J gene is TRBJ1-2, the V gene TRBV4-1, with 7 bases lining up with TRBD1. The CDR3 contains 16 residues. CDR1 and CDR2 (germline): MGHRA, YSYEKL. With V trimmed by 2 bases and J by 1 base, 7 bases remained unmatched. The CDR3 region is CASSQPGQAFNYGYTF. CDR3 DNA sequence: TGCGCCAGCAGCCAACCCGGACAGGCTTTTAACTATGGCTACACCTTC.

The rearrangement links TRBV5-1 to TRBJ1-2; D may be TRBD1 (5 bases). This CDR3 comprises 13 residues. V lost 1 base and J lost 3, with 7 bases in between. CDR1 and CDR2 (germline): SGHRS, YFSETQ. The CDR3 is CASSLLGDYGYTF. The CDR3 DNA follows: TGCGCCAGCAGCTTGCTAGGGGACTATGGCTACACCTTC.

The chain uses TRBV2 and TRBJ1-1; 11 nucleotides align to TRBD1. Trimming removed 4 bases from V and 4 bases from J; junction bases left unmatched: 5. The CDR3 sequence is 15 residues long. From germline, CDR1 is SNHLY and CDR2 FYNNEI. CDR3 loop: CASSAGTGGGTEAFF. The CDR3 DNA reads TGTGCCAGCAGTGCCGGGACAGGGGGTGGCACTGAAGCTTTCTTT.

The rearrangement uses TRBV29-1 and TRBJ2-1; a weak D match, TRBD2 (5 bases). Germline loops: CDR1 SQVTM, CDR2 ANQGSEA. The V end lost 5 bases, the J end lost 8 bases, and 13 bases lay between the germline ends. CDR3 length: 12 residues. CDR3 sequence: CSVFWTVHEQFF. In nucleotides, the CDR3 is TGCAGCGTTTTCTGGACTGTCCATGAGCAGTTCTTC.

The chain joins TRBV3-1 (or the pseudogene TRBV3-2) to TRBJ2-1; perhaps D is TRBD1 or TRBD2 (5 bases each). The germline CDR1 and CDR2 sequences are LGHDT and YNNKEL (reference sequence). The ends were cut back, 1 base at V and 4 bases at J, with 11 bases in the middle. The length of the CDR3 is 15 residues. DNA of the CDR3: TGTGCCAGCAGCCAAGCCGGGACGGATTACAATGAGCAGTTCTTC. Translating gives CASSQAGTDYNEQFF.

The rearrangement links TRBV29-1 to TRBJ2-1; 7 bases match TRBD2. After removal of 3 bases from V and 8 bases from J, the junction contained 4 bases not matched to a gene. CDR1 and CDR2 (germline): SQVTM, ANQGSEA. This CDR3 comprises 12 residues. The CDR3: CSVERERDEQFF. The CDR3 region has the DNA TGCAGCGTTGAGCGGGAGCGCGATGAGCAGTTCTTC.

The rearrangement uses TRBV2 and TRBJ1-5; no definite D call. With 4 bases removed from V and 3 bases from J, the gap between germline ends came to 16 bases. The V gene's germline CDR1 is SNHLY and CDR2 FYNNEI. The CDR3 has 16 residues. The CDR3, as DNA: TGTGCCAGCAGTGTTAGCCCGAAATTATACAATCAGCCCCAGCATTTT. Amino acid sequence: CASSVSPKLYNQPQHF.

The V call is TRBV28, the J call TRBJ2-7, with D possibly being TRBD1 or TRBD2 (6 bases each). CDR1 is MDHEN, CDR2 SYDVKM, per germline. This CDR3 has 15 amino acids. V dropped 5 bases and J dropped 3 bases, with 17 bases sitting between them. CDR3 in DNA: TGTGCCAGCAGTACCGGAGGGGGGTTAAACTACGAGCAGTACTTC. Translation: CASSTGGGLNYEQYF.

V gene TRBV6-5 combines with J gene TRBJ1-1; a weak D match, TRBD1 (5 bases). Germline CDR1 MNHEY, CDR2 SVGAGI. With 6 bases removed from V and 1 base from J, the gap between germline ends came to 12 bases. CDR3 length: 14 residues. CDR3 bases: TGTGCCAGCAGCCCACCGGGGCGGAACACTGAAGCTTTCTTT. As protein: CASSPPGRNTEAFF.

The chain employs TRBV6-2 or TRBV6-3 and TRBJ2-3, with D unclear. V was clipped by 2 bases and J by 4 bases, with 10 bases between them. This CDR3 is built from 14 residues. Per the germline V gene, CDR1 is MNHEY and CDR2 is SVGEGT. This chain's CDR3 is CASSYTRRADTQYF. The CDR3 DNA follows: TGTGCCAGCAGTTACACCCGGAGAGCAGATACGCAGTATTTT.

The chain couples TRBV7-9 to TRBJ2-6, with D possibly TRBD1 on 5 matching bases. The V end lost 7 bases, the J end lost 2 bases, and 12 bases lay between the germline ends. The CDR3 is 15 amino acids. From germline, CDR1 is SEHNR and CDR2 FQNEAQ (reference sequence). Here the CDR3 reads CASTSGSPGANVLTF. The CDR3 DNA reads as TGTGCCAGCACTTCAGGGTCTCCTGGGGCCAACGTCCTGACTTTC. The full variable domain, in which reference TRBV7-9 and TRBJ2-6 provide the parts outside the CDR3, is DTGVSQNPRHKITKRGQNVTFRCDPISEHNRLYWYRQTLGQGPEFLTYFQNEAQLEKSRLLSDRFSAERPKGSFSTLEIQRTEQGDSAMYLCASTSGSPGANVLTFGAGSRLTVL.

V gene TRBV2 combines with J gene TRBJ1-4; no firm D call. The germline V gene encodes CDR1 SNHLY and CDR2 FYNNEI. V gave up 0 bases and J gave up 8 bases, with 7 bases separating them. This CDR3 region has 13 residues. CDR3 nucleotides: TGTGCCAGCAGTGAAGCGGGAGAAGAAAAACTGTTTTTT. Translated, it gives CASSEAGEEKLFF.

CDR3 amino acids: CASSLHTGGDEKLFF. CDR3 bases: TGTGCCAGCAGTCTTCATACAGGGGGGGATGAAAAACTGTTTTTT. The V gene is TRBV28, the J gene TRBJ1-4; 8 positions agree with TRBD1. The CDR3 length is 15 residues. V was pared by 5 bases and J by 6 bases, with 8 bases of the junction left unmatched. Germline lookup yields CDR1 MDHEN and CDR2 SYDVKM. Together with reference TRBV28 and TRBJ1-4, the CDR3 gives the full variable domain: DVKVTQSSRYLVKRTGEKVFLECVQDMDHENMFWYRQDPGLGLRLIYFSYDVKMKEKGDIPEGYSVSREKKERFSLILESASTNQTSMYLCASSLHTGGDEKLFFGSGTQLSVL.